These T cell receptor beta chains were read from a single sample in a study of stem cell transplantation in POMP-related autoinflammatory disease. Produced via immunoSEQ multiplex PCR; TCRdb's table is partial and in-frame only. The table has roughly 68,000 clones, roughly 88% seen once. This sample comprised CD4+ T cells from PBMCs, obtained after stem cell transplantation. The receptors come from a human patient with POMP-related autoinflammation and immune dysregulation (PRAID). The graft donor may have contributed some T cells. Both conserved end residues are part of each CDR3. The order of the fields is CDR3 protein, CDR3 DNA, D gene, V gene, J gene, CDR3 length, clone size. The D gene is left open where the match is weak. Rows give clone size only sometimes, using once, few, many, or a class for an expanded clone.

CAGSSGANVLTF	TGTGCCGGCTCTTCTGGGGCCAACGTCCTGACTTTC	.	TRBV28	TRBJ2-6	12	.
CASSFGTGWTDTQYF	TGCGCCAGCAGCTTTGGGACAGGGTGGACAGATACGCAGTATTTT	TRBD1	TRBV5-1	TRBJ2-3	15	once
CASSSMLAYGYTF	TGTGCCAGCAGTTCTATGTTGGCCTATGGCTACACCTTC	.	TRBV28	TRBJ1-2	13	.
CASSRLGQGPGELFF	TGCGCCAGCAGCCGCCTGGGACAGGGCCCCGGGGAGCTGTTTTTT	TRBD1	TRBV5-1	TRBJ2-2	15	.
CASLRTRLSSGYTF	TGTGCCAGCCTCCGGACCCGGCTGTCTTCGGGCTACACCTTC	.	TRBV19	TRBJ1-2	14	.
CASSLAGGSTDTQYF	TGTGCCAGCAGCCTAGCGGGGGGGAGCACAGATACGCAGTATTTT	TRBD2	TRBV9	TRBJ2-3	15	.
CASSLAGGGSVRTEAFF	TGCGCCAGCAGCCTAGCTGGGGGGGGCAGCGTGAGGACTGAAGCTTTCTTT	.	TRBV5-1	TRBJ1-1	17	.
CASSLIPVLMNTEAFF	TGTGCCAGCAGCTTAATTCCGGTACTCATGAACACTGAAGCTTTCTTT	.	TRBV7-3	TRBJ1-1	16	.
CASSPVADTQYF	TGTGCCAGCTCACCGGTGGCAGATACGCAGTATTTT	.	TRBV18	TRBJ2-3	12	.
CASSRLAGVPETQYF	TGTGCCAGCAGCCGACTAGCGGGGGTTCCGGAGACCCAGTACTTC	TRBD2	TRBV3-1/TRBV3-2	TRBJ2-5	15	.
CASSMDGDTEAFF	TGCGCCAGCAGCATGGACGGGGACACTGAAGCTTTCTTT	.	TRBV5-1	TRBJ1-1	13	.
CASSRRQGARATNEKLFF	TGCGCCAGCAGCCGACGACAGGGGGCGCGAGCAACTAATGAAAAACTGTTTTTT	TRBD1	TRBV4-1	TRBJ1-4	18	.
CASSLSGGSYEQYF	TGTGCCAGCAGCCTCTCCGGGGGCTCCTACGAGCAGTACTTC	.	TRBV3-1/TRBV3-2	TRBJ2-7	14	few
CASSSSSGTGYETQYF	TGTGCCAGCAGCTCATCGAGCGGGACAGGGTATGAGACCCAGTACTTC	TRBD1	TRBV7-3	TRBJ2-5	16	.
CASRRSRELFF	TGTGCCAGTAGAAGGTCCCGGGAGCTGTTTTTT	.	TRBV19	TRBJ2-2	11	.
CASSAQGQVTDTQYF	TGTGCCAGCAGCGCACAGGGCCAGGTCACAGATACGCAGTATTTT	.	TRBV7-3	TRBJ2-3	15	.
CASSLALGTQETQYF	TGCGCCAGCAGCTTGGCCCTGGGGACCCAAGAGACCCAGTACTTC	.	TRBV5-1	TRBJ2-5	15	.
CASSAQGARETQYF	TGTGCCAGCAGCGCCCAGGGGGCGAGAGAGACCCAGTACTTC	TRBD1	TRBV5-6	TRBJ2-5	14	.
CASSPRQGSHGELFF	TGTGCCAGCTCACCCAGACAGGGGTCGCACGGGGAGCTGTTTTTT	TRBD1	TRBV18	TRBJ2-2	15	.
CASWGGAYNEQFF	TGTGCCAGCTGGGGAGGGGCCTACAATGAGCAGTTCTTC	TRBD2	TRBV28	TRBJ2-1	13	.
CASSFRPGQGFSGANVLTF	TGTGCCAGCAGCTTTAGACCGGGACAGGGGTTTTCTGGGGCCAACGTCCTGACTTTC	TRBD1	TRBV7-2	TRBJ2-6	19	.
CASSLVGGLTDTQYF	TGTGCCAGCAGCTTAGTCGGGGGTTTAACAGATACGCAGTATTTT	.	TRBV7-2	TRBJ2-3	15	.